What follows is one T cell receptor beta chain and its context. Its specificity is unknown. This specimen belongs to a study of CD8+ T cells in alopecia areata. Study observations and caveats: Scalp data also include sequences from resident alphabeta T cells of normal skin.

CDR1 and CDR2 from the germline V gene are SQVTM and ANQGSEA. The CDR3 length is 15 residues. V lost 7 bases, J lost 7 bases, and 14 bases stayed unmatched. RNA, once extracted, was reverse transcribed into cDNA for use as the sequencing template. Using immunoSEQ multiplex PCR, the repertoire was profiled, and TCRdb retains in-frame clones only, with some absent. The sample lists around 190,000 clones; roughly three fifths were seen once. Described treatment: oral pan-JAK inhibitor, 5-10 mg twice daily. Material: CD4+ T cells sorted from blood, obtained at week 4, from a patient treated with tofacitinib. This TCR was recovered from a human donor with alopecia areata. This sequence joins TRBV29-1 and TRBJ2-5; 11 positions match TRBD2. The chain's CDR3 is CSAEGLAALTGTQYF. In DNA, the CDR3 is TGCAGCGCCGAGGGACTAGCGGCCCTTACGGGGACCCAGTACTTC.